In this sample, the clone carrying this TCR beta chain turned up a few times. This specimen comes from a study of shared clonotypes between healthy human individuals. The CDR3 has 13 residues. With 6 bases removed from V and 4 bases from J, the gap between germline ends came to 12 bases. Per germline, CDR1 MDHEN and CDR2 SYDVKM. Sequencing used immunoSEQ multiplex PCR; TCRdb keeps in-frame clones, though not all of them. This sample has about 1.5 million clones, with over 95% found just once. Sequenced: naive CD4+ T cells sorted from blood. The sample's subset: CD45RA+ positively selected. This TCR was recovered from a man aged 30-40 years in good health. The chain joins TRBV28 to TRBJ2-5, with a tentative D call TRBD1 (6 bases). CDR3 sequence: CASRATGRETQYF. The DNA of the CDR3 is TGTGCCAGCAGAGCGACAGGTAGAGAGACCCAGTACTTC. The variable domain in full, with the rest retrieved from reference TRBV28 and TRBJ2-5, is DVKVTQSSRYLVKRTGEKVFLECVQDMDHENMFWYRQDPGLGLRLIYFSYDVKMKEKGDIPEGYSVSREKKERFSLILESASTNQTSMYLCASRATGRETQYFGPGTRLLVL.